This T cell receptor beta chain was recorded in a study of PD-L1 blockade in urothelial cancer. V dropped 4 bases and J dropped 3; count of bases not matched to a gene: 5. There are 15 residues in the CDR3. Germline CDR1 and CDR2: LNHDA and SQIVND (reference sequence). TCR analog templates of synthetic origin were spiked into each PCR. Sequencing used immunoSEQ multiplex PCR; TCRdb keeps in-frame clones, though not all of them. The sample contains 100,000 or so clones, 90% to 95% of which appear only once. Patients in the study were battling locally advanced or metastatic urothelial carcinoma. The gene calls are TRBV19 and TRBJ2-1, with 8 bases fitting TRBD1. This receptor was obtained from an elderly woman with urothelial cancer. Specimen: PBMCs, collected around atezolizumab (anti-PD-L1) treatment. CDR3 protein: CASSKSGGFYNEQFF. CDR3 nucleotides: TGTGCCAGTAGTAAGTCAGGGGGCTTCTACAATGAGCAGTTCTTC.